The 13 T cell receptor beta chains reported below all come from one sample, sequenced in a study of control samples from healthy donors and cancer patients. The table came from immunoSEQ multiplex PCR; TCRdb's copy has only in-frame clones and leaves some out. The repertoire includes under 130,000 clones, around 88% of them detected once, and about a fifth sits in the top ten. Sequenced input: PBMCs. These receptors were taken from a man in his 60s with lung cancer.

This chain connects TRBV5-1 to TRBJ2-3; TRBD2 might be the D (6 bases). This CDR3 is 12 amino acids long. Trimming pared 7 bases from V and 6 bases from J, leaving 12 bases between. Per germline, CDR1 SGHRS and CDR2 YFSETQ. The DNA for the CDR3 is TGCGCCAGCCATACAGGAGGGGATACGCAGTATTTT. This codes for CASHTGGDTQYF. Looking up the rest from reference TRBV5-1 and TRBJ2-3 gives the full variable domain: KAGVTQTPRYLIKTRGQQVTLSCSPISGHRSVSWYQQTPGQGLQFLFEYFSETQRNKGNFPGRFSGRQFSNSRSEMNVSTLELGDSALYLCASHTGGDTQYFGPGTRLTVL.

As concerns this clone: A read error may account for a junction end that differs from germline. The gene calls are TRBV7-8 and TRBJ2-6, with 8 bases fitting TRBD2. Per germline, CDR1 SGHVS and CDR2 FQNEAQ. The CDR3 contains 17 residues. The CDR3 region has the DNA TGTGCCAGCAACTTAGGGGGGACTAGCTCTGGGGCCAACGTCCTGACTTTC. Protein: CASNLGGTSSGANVLTF.

The chain links TRBV19 to TRBJ1-1; 10 bases fit TRBD1. This CDR3 spans 14 amino acids. Germline V gene lookup returns CDR1 LNHDA and CDR2 SQIVND (reference sequence). With V trimmed by 5 bases and J by 2 bases, 2 bases remained unmatched. Here the CDR3 reads CASSVTGGNTEAFF. The CDR3 nucleotides are TGTGCCAGTAGTGTGACAGGGGGCAACACTGAAGCTTTCTTT.

This clone was found a few times. The J gene is TRBJ1-5, the V gene TRBV2; the D gene is possibly TRBD1 (5 bases). The CDR3 is 14 amino acids. Germline CDR1 SNHLY, CDR2 FYNNEI. V shed 6 bases and J shed 4 bases, with 13 bases lying between them. The CDR3 sequence is CASRGTSGNQPQHF. CDR3 DNA sequence: TGTGCCAGCAGAGGGACCTCAGGGAATCAGCCCCAGCATTTT.

This clone was detected once. The rearrangement links TRBV9 to TRBJ2-7; 7 bases match TRBD1. The V segment lost 2 bases and the J segment 2 bases; nucleotides outside the gene matches: 7. The germline V gene encodes CDR1 SGDLS and CDR2 YYNGEE. CDR3 length equals 15 residues. The CDR3 region has the DNA TGTGCCAGCAGCGTTCAATTTGACAGGGCCTACGAGCAGTACGTC. It translates to CASSVQFDRAYEQYV.

The CDR3 DNA sequence: TGTGCCAGCAGCCAAGTTGGCACCCCGCAGTTCTTC. This codes for CASSQVGTPQFF. This sequence joins TRBV3-1 (or the pseudogene TRBV3-2) and TRBJ2-1; D remains unclear. Germline lookup yields CDR1 LGHDT and CDR2 YNNKEL (reference sequence). This CDR3 spans 12 amino acids. V was cut by 1 base and J by 12 bases, with 10 bases left in between.

The chain employs TRBV3-1 (or the pseudogene TRBV3-2) and TRBJ1-6; possible D gene TRBD1, 6 bases. V was cut by 4 bases and J by 10 bases, with 14 bases left in between. The CDR3 spans 14 residues. Germline assignment: CDR1 LGHDT and CDR2 YNNKEL (reference sequence). The CDR3 spells CASSPSGRGSPLHF. CDR3 in DNA: TGTGCCAGCAGCCCCAGCGGGAGGGGGTCACCCCTCCACTTT.

This chain uses TRBV6-6 with TRBJ2-1; unclear D gene. The V gene lost 2 bases and the J gene lost 3 bases, with 5 bases spanning the gap. The CDR3 sequence is 13 residues long. Germline CDR1 and CDR2: MNHNY and SVGAGI (reference sequence). The CDR3 region is CASSYVGYNEQFF. The DNA of the CDR3 is TGTGCCAGCAGTTACGTCGGCTACAATGAGCAGTTCTTC.

This clone is a singleton in its sample. CDR3 coding DNA: TGTGCCAGCAAACGGGGGCGGGGCGAGAACACTGAAGCTTTCTTT. It encodes CASKRGRGENTEAFF. The rearrangement links TRBV5-4 to TRBJ1-1; perhaps TRBD1 as D (6 bases). CDR1 is SGHNT, CDR2 YYREEE, per germline (reference sequence). This CDR3 has 15 amino acids. The ends were cut back, 6 bases at V and 1 base at J, with 16 bases in the middle. The entire variable domain, with the rest obtained from reference TRBV5-4 and TRBJ1-1, is as follows: ETGVTQSPTHLIKTRGQQVTLRCSSQSGHNTVSWYQQALGQGPQFIFQYYREEENGRGNFPPRFSGLQFPNYSSELNVNALELDDSALYLCASKRGRGENTEAFFGQGTRLTVV.

This chain links TRBV27 with TRBJ2-2; the match to TRBD2 covers 7 bases. Germline V gene sequence: CDR1 MNHEY, CDR2 SMNVEV (reference sequence). Trimming at V came to 0 bases and at J to 4 bases, leaving 8 bases not matched to a gene. This CDR3 region has 17 residues. The CDR3 coding sequence is TGTGCCAGCAGTTTATCGAGGGCTAGCGGCGCCACCGGGGAGCTGTTTTTT. Amino acid sequence: CASSLSRASGATGELFF.

The CDR3 sequence is CASSLNSGGSSTDTQYF. Here the CDR3 DNA reads TGTGCCAGCAGCTTGAATTCGGGAGGGTCTAGCACAGATACGCAGTATTTT. V and J are TRBV5-8 and TRBJ2-3; TRBD2 matches at 8 bases. CDR3 length: 17 amino acids. With V trimmed by 1 base and J by 0 bases, 7 bases remained unmatched. The germline CDR1 and CDR2 sequences are SGHTS and YDEGEE.

This chain joins TRBV1 and TRBJ1-2. TRBV1 is shown as a pseudogene. This CDR3 is built from 9 residues. CDR3 in DNA: TGCACCAGCAGCCGCCGCTACACCTTC. Protein: CTSSRRYTF.

The chain carries TRBV2 and TRBJ1-1; D unresolved. CDR1 SNHLY and CDR2 FYNNEI come from the germline V gene. The CDR3 extends over 12 amino acids. V shed 5 bases and J shed 4 bases, with 8 bases lying between them. The CDR3 DNA reads TGTGCCAGCAGTTTGACTAGCACTGAAGCTTTCTTT. Protein product: CASSLTSTEAFF.